The subject of this entry is one T cell receptor beta chain. The antigen is not known. These data come from a study of OX40 agonist ivuxolimab in advanced cancers. Study overall: Recorded diagnoses for dose-escalation patients were hepatocellular carcinoma, melanoma, renal cell or head and neck cancer. Three dose-escalation patients had partial responses: one with hepatocellular carcinoma and two with cutaneous melanoma. Points from the study as a whole: CD4+ and CD8+ blood T cells expanded clonally by week 6 at 0.1 to 3.0 mg/kg. The investigators did not determine what antigen specificity the expanded peripheral T cells had.

Looked up from germline, CDR1 is SQVTM and CDR2 is ANQGSEA. J lost 5 bases, V lost 7 bases, and 6 bases had no gene match. This CDR3 is 12 amino acids long. This table comes from immunoSEQ multiplex PCR, and its TCRdb copy is limited to in-frame clones, with some not included. Of some 87,000 clones in the sample, about 93% were seen once. The specimen comprised CD4+ or CD8+ T cells sorted from blood, sampled in a trial of the OX40 agonist ivuxolimab. J is TRBJ2-5 and V is TRBV29-1, with TRBD1 matching 8 bases. This clonotype was sampled from an adult with an advanced solid tumor such as melanoma, head and neck, liver or kidney cancer. DNA of the CDR3: TGCAGCGGAGGACAGGGTGGGGAGACCCAGTACTTC. Amino acid sequence: CSGGQGGETQYF. Using reference TRBV29-1 and TRBJ2-5 for the parts outside the CDR3, the full variable domain is SAVISQKPSRDICQRGTSLTIQCQVDSQVTMMFWYRQQPGQSLTLIATANQGSEATYESGFVIDKFPISRPNLTFSTLTVSNMSPEDSSIYLCSGGQGGETQYFGPGTRLLVL.